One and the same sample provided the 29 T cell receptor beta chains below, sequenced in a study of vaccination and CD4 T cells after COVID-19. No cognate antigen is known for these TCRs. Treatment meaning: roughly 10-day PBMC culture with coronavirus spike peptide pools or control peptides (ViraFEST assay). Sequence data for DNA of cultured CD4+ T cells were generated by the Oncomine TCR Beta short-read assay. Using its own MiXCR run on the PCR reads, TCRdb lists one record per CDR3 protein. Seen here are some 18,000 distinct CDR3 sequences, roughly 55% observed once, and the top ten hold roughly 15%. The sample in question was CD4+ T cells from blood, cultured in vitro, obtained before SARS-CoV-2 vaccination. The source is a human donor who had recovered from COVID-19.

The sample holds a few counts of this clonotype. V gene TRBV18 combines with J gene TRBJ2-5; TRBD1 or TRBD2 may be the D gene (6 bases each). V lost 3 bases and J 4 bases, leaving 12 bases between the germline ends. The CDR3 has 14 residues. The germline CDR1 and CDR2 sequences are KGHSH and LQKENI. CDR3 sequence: CASSPLGGRETQYF. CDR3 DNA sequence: TGTGCCAGCTCACCTCTAGGGGGGAGAGAGACCCAGTACTTC.

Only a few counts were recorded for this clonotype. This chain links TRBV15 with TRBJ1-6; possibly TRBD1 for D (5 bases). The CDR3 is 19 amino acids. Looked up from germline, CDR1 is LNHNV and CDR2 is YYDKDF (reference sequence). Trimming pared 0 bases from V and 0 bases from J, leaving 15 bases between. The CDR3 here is CATSRDAGPSSSYNSPLHF. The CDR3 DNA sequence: TGTGCCACCAGCAGAGACGCGGGGCCGTCGAGCTCCTATAATTCACCCCTCCACTTT.

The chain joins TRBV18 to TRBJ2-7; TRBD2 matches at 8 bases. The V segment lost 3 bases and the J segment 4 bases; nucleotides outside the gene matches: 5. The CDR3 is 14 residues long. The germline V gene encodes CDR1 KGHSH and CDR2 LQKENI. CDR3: CASSPRTSPYEQYF. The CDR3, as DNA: TGTGCCAGCTCACCCAGGACTAGCCCATACGAGCAGTACTTC.

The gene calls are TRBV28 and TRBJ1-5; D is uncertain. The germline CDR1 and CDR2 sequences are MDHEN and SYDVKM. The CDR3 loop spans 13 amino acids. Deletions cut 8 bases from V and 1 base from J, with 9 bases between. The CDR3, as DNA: TGTGCCAGCGAAGATCTGAGCAATCAGCCCCAGCATTTT. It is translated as CASEDLSNQPQHF.

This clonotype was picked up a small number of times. Written as DNA, the CDR3 is TGTGCCAGCAGCCCAGAGTCGGGAGGATACAATGAGCAGTTCTTC. Translating gives CASSPESGGYNEQFF. This chain uses TRBV7-2 with TRBJ2-1; TRBD2 agrees at 7 bases. After removal of 5 bases from V and 4 bases from J, the junction contained 8 bases not matched to a gene. The CDR3 runs 15 residues. Germline CDR1 SGHTA, CDR2 FQGNSA.

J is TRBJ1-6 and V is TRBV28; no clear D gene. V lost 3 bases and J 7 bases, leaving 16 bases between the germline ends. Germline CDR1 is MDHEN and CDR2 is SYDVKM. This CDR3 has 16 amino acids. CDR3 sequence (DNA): TGTGCCAGCAGTTTCCCCCGGAGGGCGGCGAATTCACCCCTCCACTTT. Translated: CASSFPRRAANSPLHF.

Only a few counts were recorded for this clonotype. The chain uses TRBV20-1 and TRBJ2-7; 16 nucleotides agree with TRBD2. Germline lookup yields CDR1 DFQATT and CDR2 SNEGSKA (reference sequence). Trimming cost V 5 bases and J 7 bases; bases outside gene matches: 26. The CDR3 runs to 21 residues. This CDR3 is CSAPPGLAGGSLIGLRGEQYF. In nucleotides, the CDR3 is TGCAGTGCTCCCCCGGGACTAGCGGGAGGGTCCCTAATCGGGTTGCGAGGTGAGCAGTACTTC.

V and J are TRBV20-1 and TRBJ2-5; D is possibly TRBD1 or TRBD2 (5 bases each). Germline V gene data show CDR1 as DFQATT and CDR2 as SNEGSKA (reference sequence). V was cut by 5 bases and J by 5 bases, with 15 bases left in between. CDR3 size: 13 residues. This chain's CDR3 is CSAGGLGEETQYF. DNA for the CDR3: TGCAGTGCTGGAGGACTGGGGGAGGAGACCCAGTACTTC.

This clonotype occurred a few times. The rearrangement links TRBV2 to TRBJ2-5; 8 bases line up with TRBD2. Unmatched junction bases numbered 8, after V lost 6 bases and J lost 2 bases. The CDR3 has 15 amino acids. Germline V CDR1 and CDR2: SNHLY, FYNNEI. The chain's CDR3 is CASRMAGGGQETQYF. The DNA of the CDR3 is TGTGCCAGCAGGATGGCGGGGGGCGGACAAGAGACCCAGTACTTC.

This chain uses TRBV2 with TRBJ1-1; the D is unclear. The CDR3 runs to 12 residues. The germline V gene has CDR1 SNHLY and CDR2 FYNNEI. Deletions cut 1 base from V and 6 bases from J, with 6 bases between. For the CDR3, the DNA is TGTGCCAGCAGTGAAGAGGTTGCTGAAGCTTTCTTT. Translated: CASSEEVAEAFF.

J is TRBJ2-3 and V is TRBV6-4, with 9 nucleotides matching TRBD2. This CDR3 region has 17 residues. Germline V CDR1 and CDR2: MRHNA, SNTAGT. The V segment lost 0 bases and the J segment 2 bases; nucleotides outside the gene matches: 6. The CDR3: CASSDSFSGGITDTQYF. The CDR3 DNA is TGTGCCAGCAGTGACTCGTTCAGCGGGGGGATCACAGATACGCAGTATTTT.

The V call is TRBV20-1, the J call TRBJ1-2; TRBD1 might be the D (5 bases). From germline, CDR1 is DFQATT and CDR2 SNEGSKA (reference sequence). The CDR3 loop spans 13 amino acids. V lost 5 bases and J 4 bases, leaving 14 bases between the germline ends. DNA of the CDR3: TGCAGTGCTGGCTCGGGGGTTACCTATGGCTACACCTTC. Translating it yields CSAGSGVTYGYTF.

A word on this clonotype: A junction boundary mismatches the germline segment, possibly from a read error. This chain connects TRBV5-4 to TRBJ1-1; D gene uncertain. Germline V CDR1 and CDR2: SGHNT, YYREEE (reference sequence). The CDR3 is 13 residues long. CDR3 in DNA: TGTGTCAGCAGCCGGCGGGCGGGGACTGAAGCTTTCTTT. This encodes CVSSRRAGTEAFF.

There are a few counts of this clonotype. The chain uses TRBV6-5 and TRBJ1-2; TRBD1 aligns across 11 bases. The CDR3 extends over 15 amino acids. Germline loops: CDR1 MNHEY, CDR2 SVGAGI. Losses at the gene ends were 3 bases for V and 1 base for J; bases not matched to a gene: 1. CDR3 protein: CASSYGTGGNYGYTF. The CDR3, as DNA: TGTGCCAGCAGTTATGGGACAGGGGGTAACTATGGCTACACCTTC.

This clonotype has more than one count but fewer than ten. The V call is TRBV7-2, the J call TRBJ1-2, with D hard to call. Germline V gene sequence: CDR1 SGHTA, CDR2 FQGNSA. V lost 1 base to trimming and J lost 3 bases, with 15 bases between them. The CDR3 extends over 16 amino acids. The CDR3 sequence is CASSLVWRESHYGYTF. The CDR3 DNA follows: TGTGCCAGCAGCTTAGTTTGGCGGGAGAGCCACTATGGCTACACCTTC.

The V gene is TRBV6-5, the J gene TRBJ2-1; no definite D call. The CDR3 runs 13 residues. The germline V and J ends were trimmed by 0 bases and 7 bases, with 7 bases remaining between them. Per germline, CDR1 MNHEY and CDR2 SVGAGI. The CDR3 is CASSYSDRNEQFF. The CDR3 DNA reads TGTGCCAGCAGTTACTCGGATAGGAATGAGCAGTTCTTC.

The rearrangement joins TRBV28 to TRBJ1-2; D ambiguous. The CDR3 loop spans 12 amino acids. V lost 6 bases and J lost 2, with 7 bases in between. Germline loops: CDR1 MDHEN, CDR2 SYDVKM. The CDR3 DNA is TGTGCCAGCAGCCCCATCAACTATGGCTACACCTTC. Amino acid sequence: CASSPINYGYTF.

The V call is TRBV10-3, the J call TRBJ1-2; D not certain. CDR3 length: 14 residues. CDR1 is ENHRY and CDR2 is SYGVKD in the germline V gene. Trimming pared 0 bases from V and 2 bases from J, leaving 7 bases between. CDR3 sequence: CAISESRGNYGYTF. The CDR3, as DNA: TGTGCCATCAGTGAGTCCAGAGGGAACTATGGCTACACCTTC.

The CDR3: CASSWERSEAEQFF. CDR3 nucleotides: TGTGCCAGCAGCTGGGAACGTAGCGAGGCTGAGCAGTTCTTC. The chain joins TRBV5-4 to TRBJ2-1; weak D call: TRBD2 (5 bases). The ends were cut back, 3 bases at V and 9 bases at J, with 16 bases in the middle. The CDR3 runs to 14 residues. The germline CDR1 and CDR2 sequences are SGHNT and YYREEE (reference sequence).

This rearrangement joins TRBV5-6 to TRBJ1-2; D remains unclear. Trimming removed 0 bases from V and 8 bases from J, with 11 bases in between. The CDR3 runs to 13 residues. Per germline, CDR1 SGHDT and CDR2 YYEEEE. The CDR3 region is CASSLVGSKGYTF. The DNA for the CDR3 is TGTGCCAGCAGCTTGGTAGGGTCTAAGGGCTACACCTTC.

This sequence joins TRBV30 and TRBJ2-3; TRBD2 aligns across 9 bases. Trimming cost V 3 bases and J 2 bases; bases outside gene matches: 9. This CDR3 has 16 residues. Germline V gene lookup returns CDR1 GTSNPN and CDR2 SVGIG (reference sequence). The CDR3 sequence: CAWRTASGAITDTQYF. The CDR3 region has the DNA TGTGCCTGGAGGACTGCTAGCGGGGCGATCACAGATACGCAGTATTTT.

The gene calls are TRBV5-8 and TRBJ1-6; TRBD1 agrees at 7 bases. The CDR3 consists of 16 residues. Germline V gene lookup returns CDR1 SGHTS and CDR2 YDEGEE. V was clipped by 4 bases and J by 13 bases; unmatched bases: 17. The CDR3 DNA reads TGTGCCAGCAGCGAGGGGACAGCCTGGGGTATCGGTCCCCTCCACTTT. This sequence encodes CASSEGTAWGIGPLHF.

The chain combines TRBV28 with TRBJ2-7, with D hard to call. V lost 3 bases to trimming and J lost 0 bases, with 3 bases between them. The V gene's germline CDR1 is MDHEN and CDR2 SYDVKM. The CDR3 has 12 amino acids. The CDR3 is CASSFLSYEQYF. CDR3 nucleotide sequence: TGTGCCAGCAGTTTTCTCTCCTACGAGCAGTACTTC.

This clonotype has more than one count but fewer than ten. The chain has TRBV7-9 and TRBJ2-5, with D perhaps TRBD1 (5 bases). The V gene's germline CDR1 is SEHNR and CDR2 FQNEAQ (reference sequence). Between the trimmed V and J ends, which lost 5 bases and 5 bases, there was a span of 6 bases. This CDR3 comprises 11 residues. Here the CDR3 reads CASSRGETQYF. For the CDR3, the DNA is TGTGCCAGCAGCAGGGGTGAGACCCAGTACTTC. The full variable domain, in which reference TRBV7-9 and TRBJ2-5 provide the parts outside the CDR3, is DTGVSQNPRHKITKRGQNVTFRCDPISEHNRLYWYRQTLGQGPEFLTYFQNEAQLEKSRLLSDRFSAERPKGSFSTLEIQRTEQGDSAMYLCASSRGETQYFGPGTRLLVL.

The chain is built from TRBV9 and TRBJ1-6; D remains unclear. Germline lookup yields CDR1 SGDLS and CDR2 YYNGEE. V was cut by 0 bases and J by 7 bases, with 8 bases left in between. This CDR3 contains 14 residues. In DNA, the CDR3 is TGTGCCAGCAGCGTAGCCATGAGGAATTCACCCCTCCACTTT. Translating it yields CASSVAMRNSPLHF.

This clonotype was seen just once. CDR3 nucleotide sequence: TGTGCCAGCAGTCCGATGAACACTGAAGCTTTCTTT. Its translation is CASSPMNTEAFF. The gene calls are TRBV12-3 or TRBV12-4 and TRBJ1-1, with D hard to call. CDR3 size: 12 residues. Trimming removed 5 bases from V and 0 bases from J, with 4 bases in between.

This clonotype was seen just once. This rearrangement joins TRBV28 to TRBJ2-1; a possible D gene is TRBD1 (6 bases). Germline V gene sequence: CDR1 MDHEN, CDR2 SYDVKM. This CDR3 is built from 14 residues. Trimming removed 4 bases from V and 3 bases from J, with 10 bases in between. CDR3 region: CASSSGDLYNEQFF. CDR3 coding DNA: TGTGCCAGCAGTTCAGGGGACCTCTACAATGAGCAGTTCTTC. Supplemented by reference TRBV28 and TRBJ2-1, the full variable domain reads DVKVTQSSRYLVKRTGEKVFLECVQDMDHENMFWYRQDPGLGLRLIYFSYDVKMKEKGDIPEGYSVSREKKERFSLILESASTNQTSMYLCASSSGDLYNEQFFGPGTRLTVL.

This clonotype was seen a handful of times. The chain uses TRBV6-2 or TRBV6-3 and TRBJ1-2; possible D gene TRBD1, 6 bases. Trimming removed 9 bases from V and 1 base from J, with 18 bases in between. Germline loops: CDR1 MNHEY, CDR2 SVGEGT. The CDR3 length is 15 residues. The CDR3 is CARTFEGGHNYGYTF. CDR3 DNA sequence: TGTGCCAGAACCTTCGAAGGGGGTCATAACTATGGCTACACCTTC.

DNA for the CDR3: TGTGCCAGCAGAACTAGGCGGGAGACCTACAATGAGCAGTTCTTC. It specifies CASRTRRETYNEQFF. V and J are TRBV6-1 and TRBJ2-1; 7 positions match TRBD2. Trimming took 6 bases from V and 2 from J; bases not matched to a gene: 7. The CDR3 extends over 15 amino acids. Per germline, CDR1 MNHNS and CDR2 SASEGT.